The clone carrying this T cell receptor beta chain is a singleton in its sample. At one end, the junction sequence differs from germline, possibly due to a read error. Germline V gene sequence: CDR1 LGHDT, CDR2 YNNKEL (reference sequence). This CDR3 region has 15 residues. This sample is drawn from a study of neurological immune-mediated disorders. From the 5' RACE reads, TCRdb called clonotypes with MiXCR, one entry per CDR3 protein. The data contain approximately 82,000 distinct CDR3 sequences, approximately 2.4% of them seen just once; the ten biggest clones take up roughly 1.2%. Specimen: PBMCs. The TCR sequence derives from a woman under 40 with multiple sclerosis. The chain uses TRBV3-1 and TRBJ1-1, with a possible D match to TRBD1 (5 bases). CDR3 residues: CASSYKGHSNTEAFF. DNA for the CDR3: TGTGCCAGCAGCTACAAAGGACACTCGAACACCGAAGCTTTCTTT.